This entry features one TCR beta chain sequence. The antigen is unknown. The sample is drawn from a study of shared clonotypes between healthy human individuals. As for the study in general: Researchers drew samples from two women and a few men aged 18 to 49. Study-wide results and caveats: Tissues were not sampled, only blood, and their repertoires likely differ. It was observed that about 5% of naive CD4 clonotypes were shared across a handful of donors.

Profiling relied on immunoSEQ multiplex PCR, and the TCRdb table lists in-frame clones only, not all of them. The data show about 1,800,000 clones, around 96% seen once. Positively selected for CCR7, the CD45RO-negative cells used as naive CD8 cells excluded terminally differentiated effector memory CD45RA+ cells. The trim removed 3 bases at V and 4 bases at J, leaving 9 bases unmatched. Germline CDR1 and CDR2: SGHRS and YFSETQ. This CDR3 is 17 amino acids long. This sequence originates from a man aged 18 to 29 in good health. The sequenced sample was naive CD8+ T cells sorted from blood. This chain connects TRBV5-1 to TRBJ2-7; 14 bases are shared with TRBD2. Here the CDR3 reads CASSSSGLAGVVYEQYF. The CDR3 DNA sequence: TGCGCCAGCAGCTCGTCGGGACTAGCGGGGGTGGTTTACGAGCAGTACTTC.